These 24 T cell receptor beta chains originate from one sample sequenced in a study of T cell responses to AZD1222 COVID-19 vaccine. The method was immunoSEQ multiplex PCR; TCRdb's version includes in-frame clones alone and lacks a portion of them. The data hold over 120,000 clones, with roughly nine tenths observed a single time. Sequencing was performed on peripheral blood, taken 28 days after the second AZD1222 dose. All receptors come from an adult who received the AZD1222 COVID-19 vaccine.

The chain links TRBV4-2 to TRBJ1-1; TRBD1 matches 7 bases. Per germline, CDR1 LGHNA and CDR2 YNFKEQ. The CDR3 contains 13 residues. J was trimmed by 8 bases and V by 3 bases; bases with no gene match: 6. For the CDR3, the DNA is TGTGCCAGCAGCCACAACAACAGGGGAGAAGCTTTCTTT. Its protein is CASSHNNRGEAFF.

The gene calls are TRBV3-1 (or the pseudogene TRBV3-2) and TRBJ1-5; D unresolved. The V gene lost 0 bases and the J gene lost 4 bases, with 28 bases spanning the gap. The CDR3 loop spans 21 amino acids. CDR1 LGHDT and CDR2 YNNKEL come from the germline V gene (reference sequence). The DNA for the CDR3 is TGTGCCAGCAGCCAAGATTATGGTGGCAGAGGGATCTCCCTCCCAAATCAGCCCCAGCATTTT. Its translation is CASSQDYGGRGISLPNQPQHF.

The chain couples TRBV29-1 to TRBJ1-5, with D possibly being TRBD1 (5 bases). Germline V lookup: CDR1 SQVTM, CDR2 ANQGSEA. Trimming removed 5 bases from V and 6 bases from J, with 17 bases in between. The CDR3 has 14 residues. CDR3 sequence reads: CSVLKGGEGQPQHF. The CDR3, as DNA: TGCAGCGTTCTCAAAGGAGGGGAAGGTCAGCCCCAGCATTTT.

The J gene is TRBJ2-7, the V gene TRBV11-3; D may be TRBD1 (6 bases). Germline CDR1 is SGHNT and CDR2 is YENEEA. This CDR3 region has 12 residues. V dropped 5 bases and J dropped 4 bases, with 9 bases sitting between them. CDR3 sequence reads: CASSKTGYEQYF. The CDR3 DNA follows: TGTGCCAGCAGCAAAACAGGGTACGAGCAGTACTTC. Supplemented by reference TRBV11-3 and TRBJ2-7, the full variable domain reads EAGVVQSPRYKIIEKKQPVAFWCNPISGHNTLYWYLQNLGQGPELLIRYENEEAVDDSQLPKDRFSAERLKGVDSTLKIQPAELGDSAVYLCASSKTGYEQYFGPGTRLTVT.

This chain connects TRBV6-1 to TRBJ1-5; 7 bases agree with TRBD1. This CDR3 has 16 residues. V was clipped by 1 base and J by 4 bases; unmatched bases: 7. Per germline, CDR1 MNHNS and CDR2 SASEGT. DNA of the CDR3: TGTGCCAGCAGTGAAGTTAGCAGGGGGGGTAATCAGCCCCAGCATTTT. Translating gives CASSEVSRGGNQPQHF.

The chain uses TRBV7-2 and TRBJ2-5; 7 bases align to TRBD2. Germline V CDR1 and CDR2: SGHTA, FQGNSA. Germline trimming cut 3 bases from V and 3 bases from J; bases unmatched to any gene: 1. This CDR3 has 13 amino acids. This CDR3 reads CASSFAGEETQYF. CDR3 DNA: TGTGCCAGCAGCTTCGCGGGAGAAGAGACCCAGTACTTC. The full variable domain, rest sourced from reference TRBV7-2 and TRBJ2-5, is GAGVSQSPSNKVTEKGKDVELRCDPISGHTALYWYRQSLGQGLEFLIYFQGNSAPDKSGLPSDRFSAERTGGSVSTLTIQRTQQEDSAVYLCASSFAGEETQYFGPGTRLLVL.

The genes are TRBV6-5 and TRBJ2-7, with 10 nucleotides matching TRBD1. V was clipped by 2 bases and J by 2 bases; unmatched bases: 0. This CDR3 has 14 amino acids. Germline assignment: CDR1 MNHEY and CDR2 SVGAGI. The CDR3 reads CASSYGQGAYEQYF. CDR3 nucleotide sequence: TGTGCCAGCAGTTACGGACAGGGGGCCTACGAGCAGTACTTC.

The chain employs TRBV9 and TRBJ1-2; possible D gene TRBD1, 5 bases. Germline CDR1 reads SGDLS; CDR2 reads YYNGEE. Deletions cut 5 bases from V and 3 bases from J, with 14 bases between. The CDR3 runs 14 residues. CDR3 protein: CASSTGAGYYGYTF. In DNA, the CDR3 is TGTGCCAGCAGTACAGGCGCGGGGTACTATGGCTACACCTTC. Together with reference TRBV9 and TRBJ1-2, the CDR3 gives the full variable domain: DSGVTQTPKHLITATGQRVTLRCSPRSGDLSVYWYQQSLDQGLQFLIQYYNGEERAKGNILERFSAQQFPDLHSELNLSSLELGDSALYFCASSTGAGYYGYTFGSGTRLTVV.

The rearrangement links TRBV6-2 or TRBV6-3 to TRBJ2-7, with 9 bases that match TRBD2. This CDR3 is built from 14 residues. V shed 5 bases, J shed 3 bases, and the junction held 5 bases outside the gene matches. The germline V gene encodes CDR1 MNHEY and CDR2 SVGEGT. CDR3 residues: CASSTREGVYEQYF. The CDR3 DNA reads TGTGCCAGCAGTACGCGGGAGGGCGTCTACGAGCAGTACTTC.

This rearrangement joins TRBV11-3 to TRBJ1-2, with D possibly being TRBD1 (6 bases). Trimming removed 2 bases at V and 2 bases at J, with 15 bases between. CDR1 and CDR2 from the germline V gene are SGHNT and YENEEA. This CDR3 spans 16 amino acids. CDR3 amino acids: CASSLFLGQLNYGYTF. For the CDR3, the DNA is TGTGCCAGCAGCTTATTTCTAGGACAGCTAAACTATGGCTACACCTTC.

This chain links TRBV27 with TRBJ1-1; D is undetermined. Germline CDR1 and CDR2: MNHEY and SMNVEV (reference sequence). CDR3 size: 13 residues. Between the trimmed V and J ends, which lost 5 bases and 0 bases, there was a span of 7 bases. CDR3 residues: CASSPGLNTEAFF. The CDR3 DNA reads TGTGCCAGCAGTCCCGGGCTGAACACTGAAGCTTTCTTT.

The chain recombines TRBV6-5 with TRBJ1-4, with 10 bases matching TRBD1. There are 15 residues in the CDR3. V lost 4 bases and J lost 8; bases outside the gene matches: 7. CDR1 MNHEY and CDR2 SVGAGI come from the germline V gene. The CDR3 spells CASSSSGTGEEKLFF. CDR3 coding DNA: TGTGCCAGCAGTTCTTCCGGGACAGGGGAAGAAAAACTGTTTTTT.

This chain joins TRBV28 and TRBJ1-2; the match to TRBD1 covers 7 bases. Trimming took 4 bases from V and 7 from J; bases not matched to a gene: 12. The CDR3 runs to 15 residues. Germline CDR1 is MDHEN and CDR2 is SYDVKM. Written as DNA, the CDR3 is TGTGCCAGCAGTTCTCCCGAGGAGGGGGCCTCTGGCTACACCTTC. Translated, it gives CASSSPEEGASGYTF.

The chain uses TRBV13 and TRBJ2-1; D remains unclear. The germline V gene has CDR1 PRHDT and CDR2 FYEKMQ (reference sequence). Trimming cost V 0 bases and J 1 base, with 10 bases left between them. The CDR3 loop spans 16 amino acids. CDR3 amino acids: CASSLGVIGSYNEQFF. The CDR3 DNA reads as TGTGCCAGCAGCTTAGGCGTTATAGGGTCCTACAATGAGCAGTTCTTC.

The chain joins TRBV11-3 to TRBJ1-1; no clear D. CDR1 is SGHNT and CDR2 is YENEEA in the germline V gene. The CDR3 runs to 13 residues. The ends were cut back, 1 base at V and 8 bases at J, with 11 bases in the middle. CDR3 bases: TGTGCCAGCAGCTTAGGAGCCGCGCGGGAAGCTTTCTTT. It translates to CASSLGAAREAFF.

The genes are TRBV27 and TRBJ2-2; D tentatively reads TRBD1 or TRBD2 (5 bases each). Between the trimmed V and J ends, which lost 10 bases and 4 bases, there was a span of 19 bases. The CDR3 is 15 residues long. The germline V gene encodes CDR1 MNHEY and CDR2 SMNVEV (reference sequence). The CDR3 DNA is TGTGCCACGGGGACCAGGGAAACAGGCACCGGGGAGCTGTTTTTT. It codes for CATGTRETGTGELFF.

The chain has TRBV12-5 and TRBJ1-1; 8 nucleotides agree with TRBD1. Per the germline V gene, CDR1 is LGHNT and CDR2 is FRNRAP. J lost 1 base, V lost 2 bases, and 3 bases had no gene match. The CDR3 length is 15 residues. CDR3 region: CASGLPDRANTEAFF. DNA of the CDR3: TGTGCTAGTGGTTTGCCGGACAGGGCGAACACTGAAGCTTTCTTT.

V usage is TRBV4-3 and J usage is TRBJ1-4; D perhaps matches TRBD1 (5 bases). The CDR3 runs 16 residues. Per the germline V gene, CDR1 is LGHNA and CDR2 is YSLEER. The V end lost 1 base, the J end lost 6 bases, and 15 bases lay between the germline ends. CDR3 in DNA: TGCGCCAGCAGCCAAGGCCAGGGTTCATATTATGAAAAACTGTTTTTT. Translated, it gives CASSQGQGSYYEKLFF.

The chain carries TRBV27 and TRBJ2-7, with D possibly matching TRBD2 (6 bases). The V gene lost 0 bases and the J gene lost 0 bases, with 9 bases spanning the gap. Per the germline V gene, CDR1 is MNHEY and CDR2 is SMNVEV (reference sequence). This CDR3 contains 15 residues. CDR3 coding DNA: TGTGCCAGCAGTTTATCTGGGACTTACTCCTACGAGCAGTACTTC. Its protein product is CASSLSGTYSYEQYF.

The V gene is TRBV23-1, the J gene TRBJ2-1; D possibly corresponds to TRBD1 (6 bases). TRBV23-1 is an ORF for which the function is uncertain. This CDR3 has 20 amino acids. Trimming stripped 1 base from V and 8 bases from J, with 30 bases between. The CDR3 DNA follows: TGCGCCAGCAGTCAATTGGCCAAACTGAGCCCCAGGGGTCGGGACCATGAGCAGTTCTTC. This codes for CASSQLAKLSPRGRDHEQFF.

The rearrangement uses TRBV2 and TRBJ2-7; D is ambiguous. The CDR3 extends over 11 amino acids. The germline V and J ends were trimmed by 9 bases and 1 base, with 7 bases remaining between them. In germline, CDR1 is SNHLY, CDR2 FYNNEI. As DNA, the CDR3 is TGTGCCAGGACTCGTTCCTACGAGCAGTACTTC. This encodes CARTRSYEQYF.

The chain employs TRBV7-2 and TRBJ2-1; 13 positions match TRBD2. With V trimmed by 2 bases and J by 9 bases, 7 bases remained unmatched. Germline V gene data show CDR1 as SGHTA and CDR2 as FQGNSA. The CDR3 has 16 residues. CDR3 DNA sequence: TGTGCCAGCAGCTTACAGACTAGCGGGAGGAGTATTGAGCAGTTCTTC. Its translation is CASSLQTSGRSIEQFF.

The gene calls are TRBV6-5 and TRBJ1-1, with TRBD1 as a possible D gene (5 bases). Looked up from germline, CDR1 is MNHEY and CDR2 is SVGAGI. V lost 5 bases and J 2 bases, leaving 9 bases between the germline ends. The CDR3 runs to 13 residues. The CDR3 region has the DNA TGTGCCAGCAGTCCCAGGGAAAACACTGAAGCTTTCTTT. The encoded protein is CASSPRENTEAFF.

This clone showed up many times. The rearrangement joins TRBV6-5 to TRBJ2-3; 10 nucleotides match TRBD2. This CDR3 comprises 15 residues. Trimming at V came to 8 bases and at J to 3 bases, leaving 8 bases not matched to a gene. The germline V gene has CDR1 MNHEY and CDR2 SVGAGI. The CDR3 sequence is CASSTGTSETDTQYF. The CDR3 nucleotides are TGTGCCAGCTCCACCGGGACTAGCGAAACAGATACGCAGTATTTT.